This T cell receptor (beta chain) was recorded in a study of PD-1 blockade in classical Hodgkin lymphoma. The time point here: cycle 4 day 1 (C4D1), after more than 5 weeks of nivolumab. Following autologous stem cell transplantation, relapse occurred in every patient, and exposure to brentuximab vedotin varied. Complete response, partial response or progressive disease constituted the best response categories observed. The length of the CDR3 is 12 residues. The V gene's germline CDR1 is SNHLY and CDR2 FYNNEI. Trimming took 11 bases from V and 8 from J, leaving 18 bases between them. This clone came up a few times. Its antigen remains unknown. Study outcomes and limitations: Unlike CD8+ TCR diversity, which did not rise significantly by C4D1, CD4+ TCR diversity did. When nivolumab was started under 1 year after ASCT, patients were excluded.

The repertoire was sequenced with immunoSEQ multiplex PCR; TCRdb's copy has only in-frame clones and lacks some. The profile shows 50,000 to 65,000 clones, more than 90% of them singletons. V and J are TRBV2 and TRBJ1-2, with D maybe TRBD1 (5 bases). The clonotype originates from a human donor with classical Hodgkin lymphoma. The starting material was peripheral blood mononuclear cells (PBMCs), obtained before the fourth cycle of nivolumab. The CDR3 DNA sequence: TGTGCCTGCCAAAAAAGGGACCTAGGCTACACCTTC. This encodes CACQKRDLGYTF.